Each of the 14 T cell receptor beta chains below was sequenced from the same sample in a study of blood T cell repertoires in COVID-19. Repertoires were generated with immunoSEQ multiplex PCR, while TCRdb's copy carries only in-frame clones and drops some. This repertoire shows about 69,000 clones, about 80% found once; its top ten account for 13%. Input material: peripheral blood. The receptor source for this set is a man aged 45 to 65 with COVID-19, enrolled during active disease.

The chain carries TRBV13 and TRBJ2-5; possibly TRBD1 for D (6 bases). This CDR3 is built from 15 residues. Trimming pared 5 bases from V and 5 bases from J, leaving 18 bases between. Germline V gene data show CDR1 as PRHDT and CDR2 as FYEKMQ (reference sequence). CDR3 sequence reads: CASSGRDITTETQYF. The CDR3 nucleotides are TGTGCCAGCAGCGGACGGGACATCACGACGGAGACCCAGTACTTC. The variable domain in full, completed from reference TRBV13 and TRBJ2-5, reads AAGVIQSPRHLIKEKRETATLKCYPIPRHDTVYWYQQGPGQDPQFLISFYEKMQSDKGSIPDRFSAQQFSDYHSELNMSSLELGDSALYFCASSGRDITTETQYFGPGTRLLVL.

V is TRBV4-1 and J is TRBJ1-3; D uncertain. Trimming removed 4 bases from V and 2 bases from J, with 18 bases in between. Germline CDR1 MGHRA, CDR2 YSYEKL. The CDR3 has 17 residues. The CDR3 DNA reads TGCGCCAGCAGCCTTCCGAGCGGAGATCTCACTGGAAACACCATATATTTT. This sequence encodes CASSLPSGDLTGNTIYF.

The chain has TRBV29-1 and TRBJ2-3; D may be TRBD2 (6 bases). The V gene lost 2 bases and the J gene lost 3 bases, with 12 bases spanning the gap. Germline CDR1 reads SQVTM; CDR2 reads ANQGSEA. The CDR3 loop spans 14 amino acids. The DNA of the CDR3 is TGCAGCGTTGAAAGGGGAGGAGGAACAGATACGCAGTATTTT. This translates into CSVERGGGTDTQYF.

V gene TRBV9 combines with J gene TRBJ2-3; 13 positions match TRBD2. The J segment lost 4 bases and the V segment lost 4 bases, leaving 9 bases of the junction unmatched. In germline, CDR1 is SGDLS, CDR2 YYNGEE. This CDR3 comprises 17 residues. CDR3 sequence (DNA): TGTGCCAGCAGCCAACTACAGGGACTAGCGGGGCCAGATACGCAGTATTTT. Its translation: CASSQLQGLAGPDTQYF.

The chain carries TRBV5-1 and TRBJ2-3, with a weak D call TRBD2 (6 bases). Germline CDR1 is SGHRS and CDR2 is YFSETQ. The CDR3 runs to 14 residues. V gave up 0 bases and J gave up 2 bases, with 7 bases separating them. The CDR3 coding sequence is TGCGCCAGCAGCTTGGCGGGAGACACAGATACGCAGTATTTT. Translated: CASSLAGDTDTQYF.

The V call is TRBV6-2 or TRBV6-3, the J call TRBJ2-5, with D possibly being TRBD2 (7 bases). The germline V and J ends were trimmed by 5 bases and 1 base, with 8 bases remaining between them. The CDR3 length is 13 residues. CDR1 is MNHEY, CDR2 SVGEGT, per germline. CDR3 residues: CASSGGAQETQYF. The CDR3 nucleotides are TGTGCCAGCAGTGGGGGGGCCCAAGAGACCCAGTACTTC.

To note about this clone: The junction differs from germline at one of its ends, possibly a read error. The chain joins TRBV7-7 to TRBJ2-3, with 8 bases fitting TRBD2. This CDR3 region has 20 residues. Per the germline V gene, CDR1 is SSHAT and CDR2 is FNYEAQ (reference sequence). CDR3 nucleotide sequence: TGTGCTAGCAGCTTAGCGGCCCCCGGGGGAGCGGGGGCCATTAGAGATACGCAGTATTTT. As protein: CASSLAAPGGAGAIRDTQYF.

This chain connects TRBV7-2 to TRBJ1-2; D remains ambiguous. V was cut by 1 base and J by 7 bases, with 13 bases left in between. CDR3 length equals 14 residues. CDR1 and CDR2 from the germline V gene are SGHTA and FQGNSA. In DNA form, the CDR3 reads TGTGCCAGCAGCTTAGACCCCACGGAGGGTGGCTACACCTTC. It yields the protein CASSLDPTEGGYTF.

This chain's CDR3 is CASSGTGGLQPQHF. DNA of the CDR3: TGTGCCAGCAGTGGGACAGGGGGTCTTCAGCCCCAGCATTTT. V is TRBV25-1 and J is TRBJ1-5, with 10 nucleotides matching TRBD1. Germline lookup yields CDR1 MGHDK and CDR2 SYGVNS. With 4 bases clipped from V and 6 bases from J, the junction kept 3 bases outside the gene matches. The CDR3 is 14 residues long.

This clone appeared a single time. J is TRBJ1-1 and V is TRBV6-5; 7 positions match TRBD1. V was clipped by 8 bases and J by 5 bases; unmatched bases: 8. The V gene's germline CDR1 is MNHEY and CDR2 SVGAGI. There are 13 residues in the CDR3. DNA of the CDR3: TGTGCCAGCGAAAAGGGACAGAGGACTGAAGCTTTCTTT. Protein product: CASEKGQRTEAFF.

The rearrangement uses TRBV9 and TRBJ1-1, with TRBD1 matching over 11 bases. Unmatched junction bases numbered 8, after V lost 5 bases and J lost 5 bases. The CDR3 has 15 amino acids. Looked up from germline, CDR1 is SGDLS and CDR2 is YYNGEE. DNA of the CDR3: TGTGCCAGCAGAGCCGGGACAGGGGGAGGTACTGAAGCTTTCTTT. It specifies CASRAGTGGGTEAFF.

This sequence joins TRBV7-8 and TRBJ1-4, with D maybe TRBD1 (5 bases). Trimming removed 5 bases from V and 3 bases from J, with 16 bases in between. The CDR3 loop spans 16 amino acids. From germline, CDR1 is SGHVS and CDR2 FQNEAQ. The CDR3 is CASSLADRGANEKLFF. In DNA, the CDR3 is TGTGCCAGCAGCCTCGCAGATAGGGGTGCTAATGAAAAACTGTTTTTT.

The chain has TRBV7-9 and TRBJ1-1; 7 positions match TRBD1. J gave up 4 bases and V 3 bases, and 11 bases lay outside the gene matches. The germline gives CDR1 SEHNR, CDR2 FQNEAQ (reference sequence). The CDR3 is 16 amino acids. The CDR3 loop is CASSLGVTGVGTEAFF. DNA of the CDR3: TGTGCCAGCAGCTTGGGTGTAACAGGGGTGGGCACTGAAGCTTTCTTT.

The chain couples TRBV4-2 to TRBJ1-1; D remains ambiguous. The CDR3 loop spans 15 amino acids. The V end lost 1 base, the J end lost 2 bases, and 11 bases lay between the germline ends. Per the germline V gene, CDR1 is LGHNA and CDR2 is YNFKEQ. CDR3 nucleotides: TGTGCCAGCAGCCAAGGTTTAGCAGTAAACACTGAAGCTTTCTTT. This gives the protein CASSQGLAVNTEAFF.